This TCR beta chain was sequenced during a study of T cell responses to AZD1222 COVID-19 vaccine. Study-wide points: Rises in breadth and depth of Spike-specific TCRs came after two AZD1222 doses.

The V gene end was trimmed by 5 bases and the J gene end by 7 bases; junction bases not matched to a gene: 12. Germline V gene lookup returns CDR1 SGHTA and CDR2 FQGNSA. The CDR3 is 16 residues long. The protocol was immunoSEQ multiplex PCR, while the TCRdb copy is restricted to in-frame clones and leaves out a portion. This sample has 100,000 to 150,000 clones; over 75% occur once, and the top ten carry under 9.5%. Comment on this clone: Its antigen remains unknown.

This chain connects TRBV7-2 to TRBJ2-2, with 8 bases aligning to TRBD1. Sequenced here: peripheral blood, sampled on day 0 of AZD1222 vaccination. The receptor was isolated from an adult in good health. The CDR3 region is CASSIHPGTGVGELFF. The CDR3 DNA is TGTGCCAGCAGCATCCATCCGGGGACAGGAGTCGGGGAGCTGTTTTTT. Looking up the rest from reference TRBV7-2 and TRBJ2-2 gives the full variable domain: GAGVSQSPSNKVTEKGKDVELRCDPISGHTALYWYRQSLGQGLEFLIYFQGNSAPDKSGLPSDRFSAERTGGSVSTLTIQRTQQEDSAVYLCASSIHPGTGVGELFFGEGSRLTVL.